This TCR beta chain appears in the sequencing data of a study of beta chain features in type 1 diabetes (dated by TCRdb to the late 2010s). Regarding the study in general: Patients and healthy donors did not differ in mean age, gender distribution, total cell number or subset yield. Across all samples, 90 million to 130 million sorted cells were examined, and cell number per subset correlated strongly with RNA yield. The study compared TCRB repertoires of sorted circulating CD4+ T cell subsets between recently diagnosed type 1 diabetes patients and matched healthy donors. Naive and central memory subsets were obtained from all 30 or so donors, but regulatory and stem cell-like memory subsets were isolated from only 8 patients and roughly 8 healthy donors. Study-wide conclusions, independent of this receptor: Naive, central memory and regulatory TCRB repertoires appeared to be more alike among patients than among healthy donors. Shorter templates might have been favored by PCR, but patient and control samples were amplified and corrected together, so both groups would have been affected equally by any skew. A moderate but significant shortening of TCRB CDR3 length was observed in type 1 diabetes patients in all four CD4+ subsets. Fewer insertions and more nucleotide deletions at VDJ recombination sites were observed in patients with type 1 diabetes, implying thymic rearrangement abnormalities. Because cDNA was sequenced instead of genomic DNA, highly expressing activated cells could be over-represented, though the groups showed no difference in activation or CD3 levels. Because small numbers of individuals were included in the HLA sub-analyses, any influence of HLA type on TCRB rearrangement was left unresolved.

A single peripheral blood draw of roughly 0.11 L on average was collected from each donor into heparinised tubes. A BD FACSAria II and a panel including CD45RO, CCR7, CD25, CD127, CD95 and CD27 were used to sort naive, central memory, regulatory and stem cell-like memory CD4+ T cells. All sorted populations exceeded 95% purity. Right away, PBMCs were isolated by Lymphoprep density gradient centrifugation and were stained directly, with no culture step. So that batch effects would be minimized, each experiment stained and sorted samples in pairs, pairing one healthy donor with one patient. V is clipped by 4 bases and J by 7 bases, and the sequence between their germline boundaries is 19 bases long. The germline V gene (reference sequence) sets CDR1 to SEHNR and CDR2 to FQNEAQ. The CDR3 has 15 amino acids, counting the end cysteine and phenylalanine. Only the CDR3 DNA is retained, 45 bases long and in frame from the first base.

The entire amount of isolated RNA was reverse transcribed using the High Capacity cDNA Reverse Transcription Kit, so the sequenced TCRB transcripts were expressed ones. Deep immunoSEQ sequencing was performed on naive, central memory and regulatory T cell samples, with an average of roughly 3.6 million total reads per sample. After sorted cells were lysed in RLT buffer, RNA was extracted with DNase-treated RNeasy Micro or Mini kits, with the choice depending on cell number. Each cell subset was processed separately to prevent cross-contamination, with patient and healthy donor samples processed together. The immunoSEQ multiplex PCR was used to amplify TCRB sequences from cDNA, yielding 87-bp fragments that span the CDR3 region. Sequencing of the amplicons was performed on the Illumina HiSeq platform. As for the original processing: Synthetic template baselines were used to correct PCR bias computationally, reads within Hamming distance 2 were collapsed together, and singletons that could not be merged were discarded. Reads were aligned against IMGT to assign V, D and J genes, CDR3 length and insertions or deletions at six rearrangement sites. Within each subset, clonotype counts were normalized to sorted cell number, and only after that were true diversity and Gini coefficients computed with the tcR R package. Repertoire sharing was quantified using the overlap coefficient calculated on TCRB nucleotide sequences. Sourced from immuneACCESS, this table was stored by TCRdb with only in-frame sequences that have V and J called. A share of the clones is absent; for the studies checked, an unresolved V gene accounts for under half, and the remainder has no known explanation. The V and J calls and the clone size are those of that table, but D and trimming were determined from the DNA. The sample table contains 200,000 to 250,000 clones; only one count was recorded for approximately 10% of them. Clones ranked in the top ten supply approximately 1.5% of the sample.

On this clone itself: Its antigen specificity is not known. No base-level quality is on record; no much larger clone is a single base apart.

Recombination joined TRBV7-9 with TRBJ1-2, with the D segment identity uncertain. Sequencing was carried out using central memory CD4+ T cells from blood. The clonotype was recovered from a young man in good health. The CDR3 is CASSSHGALRVGYTF. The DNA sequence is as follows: TGTGCCAGCAGCTCCCACGGTGCCCTGCGGGTTGGCTACACCTTC.